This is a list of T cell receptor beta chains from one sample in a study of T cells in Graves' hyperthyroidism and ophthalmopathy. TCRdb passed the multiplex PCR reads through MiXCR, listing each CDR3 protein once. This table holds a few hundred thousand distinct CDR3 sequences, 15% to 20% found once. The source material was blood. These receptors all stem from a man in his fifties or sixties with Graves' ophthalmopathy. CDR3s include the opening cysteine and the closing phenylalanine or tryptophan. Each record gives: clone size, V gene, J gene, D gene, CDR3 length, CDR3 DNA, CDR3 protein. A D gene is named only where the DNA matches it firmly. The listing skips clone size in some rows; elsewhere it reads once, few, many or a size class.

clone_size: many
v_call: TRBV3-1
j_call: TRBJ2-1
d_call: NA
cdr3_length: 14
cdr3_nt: TGTGCCAGCAGCCCCCGACTAGACCGCAATGAGCAGTTCTTC
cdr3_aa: CASSPRLDRNEQFF

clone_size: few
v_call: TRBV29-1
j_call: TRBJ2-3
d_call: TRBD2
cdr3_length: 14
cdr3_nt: TGCAGCTTCCCACTAGCGGGAGTGGCAGATACGCAGTATTTT
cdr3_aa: CSFPLAGVADTQYF

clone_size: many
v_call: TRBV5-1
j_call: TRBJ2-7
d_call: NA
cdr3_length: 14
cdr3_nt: TGCGCCAGCAGCTTGGAAGGGCAGGCCTACGAGCAGTACTTC
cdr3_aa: CASSLEGQAYEQYF

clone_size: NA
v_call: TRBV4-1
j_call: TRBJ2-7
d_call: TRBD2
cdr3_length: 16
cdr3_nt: TGCGCCAGCAGCCCCCCGACCGGAGCGGGAGCCGAGCAGCAGTACTTC
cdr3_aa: CASSPPTGAGAEQQYF

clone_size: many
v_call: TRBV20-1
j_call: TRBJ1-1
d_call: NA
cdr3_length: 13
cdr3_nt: TGCAGTGCTAGAGGGCGGAGGGACACTGAAGCTTTCTTT
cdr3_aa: CSARGRRDTEAFF

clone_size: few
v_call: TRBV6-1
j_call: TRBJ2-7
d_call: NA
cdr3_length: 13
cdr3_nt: TGTGCCAGCAGTGAAGCGCACTACGGCGAGCAGTACTTC
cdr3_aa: CASSEAHYGEQYF

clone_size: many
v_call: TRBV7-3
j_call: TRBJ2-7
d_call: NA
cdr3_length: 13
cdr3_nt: TGTGCCAGCAGCCAGGGATCGAGCTACGAGCAGTACTTC
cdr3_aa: CASSQGSSYEQYF

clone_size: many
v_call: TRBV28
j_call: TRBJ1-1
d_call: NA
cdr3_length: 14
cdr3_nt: TGTGCCAGCAGCCCCTTCGGGGAGTACACTGAAGCTTTCTTT
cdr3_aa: CASSPFGEYTEAFF

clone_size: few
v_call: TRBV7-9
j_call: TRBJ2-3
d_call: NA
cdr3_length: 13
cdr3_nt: TGTGCGGGGGGCAGGGGGAACACAGATACGCAGTATTTT
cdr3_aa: CAGGRGNTDTQYF

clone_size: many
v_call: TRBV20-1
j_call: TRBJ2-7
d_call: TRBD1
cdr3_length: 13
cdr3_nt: TGCAGTGCGACAGGGAGCGCCGCCTACGAGCAGTACTTC
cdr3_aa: CSATGSAAYEQYF

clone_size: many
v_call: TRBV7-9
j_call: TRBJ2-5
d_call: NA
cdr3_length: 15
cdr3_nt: TGTGCCAGCAGCTTAGGTGATAGCGGAAAAGAGACCCAGTACTTC
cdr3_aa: CASSLGDSGKETQYF

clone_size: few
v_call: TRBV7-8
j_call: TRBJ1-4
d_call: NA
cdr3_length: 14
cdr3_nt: TGTGCCAGCAGCTTTAGCAGGGGTAGTGAAAAACTGTTTTTT
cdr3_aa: CASSFSRGSEKLFF

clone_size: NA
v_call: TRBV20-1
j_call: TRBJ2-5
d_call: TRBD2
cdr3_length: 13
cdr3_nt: TGCAGTGCTCCCGGGACTAGTGGGGAGACCCAGTACTTC
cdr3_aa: CSAPGTSGETQYF

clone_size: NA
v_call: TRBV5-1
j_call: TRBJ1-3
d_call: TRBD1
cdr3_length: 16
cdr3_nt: TGCGCCAGCAGCGACCGGGACAGGGGTACTGGAAACACCATATATTTT
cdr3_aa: CASSDRDRGTGNTIYF

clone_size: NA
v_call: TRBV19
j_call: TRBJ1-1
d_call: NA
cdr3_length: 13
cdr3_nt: TGTGCCAGTAGTATAGAGGGAAACACTGAAGCTTTCTTT
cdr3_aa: CASSIEGNTEAFF

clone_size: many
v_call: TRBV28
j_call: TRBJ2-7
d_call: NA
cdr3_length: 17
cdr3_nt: TGTGCCAGCAGTTTACCTTGGGAGCGAGGGGGCTCCTACGAGCAGTACTTC
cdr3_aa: CASSLPWERGGSYEQYF

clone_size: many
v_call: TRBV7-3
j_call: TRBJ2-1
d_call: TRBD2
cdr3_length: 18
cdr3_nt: TGTGCCAGCAGCTTAAGGGGACTAGCGGGAGATTACTACAATGAGCAGTTCTTC
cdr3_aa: CASSLRGLAGDYYNEQFF